This entry lists 31 T cell receptor beta chains sequenced from one sample in a study of blood T cell repertoires in COVID-19. Sequenced by immunoSEQ multiplex PCR; TCRdb stores in-frame clones only, minus some. The sample shows roughly 140,000 clones, 80% to 90% of them seen only once. The sequenced sample was peripheral blood. The receptor source for this set is a woman between 35 and 50 years old with acute or convalescent COVID-19.

V and J are TRBV27 and TRBJ2-3; 7 bases agree with TRBD1. The ends lost 6 bases at V and 2 bases at J; junction bases unmatched: 11. There are 16 residues in the CDR3. The germline V gene encodes CDR1 MNHEY and CDR2 SMNVEV (reference sequence). For the CDR3, the DNA is TGTGCCAGCAGCCGAAGTCAGGGGGTTATCACAGATACGCAGTATTTT. It specifies CASSRSQGVITDTQYF.

This rearrangement joins TRBV6-5 to TRBJ2-1; weak D call: TRBD1 (5 bases). This CDR3 is built from 14 residues. V was cut by 1 base and J by 4 bases, with 8 bases left in between. CDR1 MNHEY and CDR2 SVGAGI come from the germline V gene. The CDR3 bases are TGTGCCAGCAGTTACTTACAGGAATACAATGAGCAGTTCTTC. Its translation: CASSYLQEYNEQFF.

This chain joins TRBV27 and TRBJ2-6; unclear D gene. The CDR3 totals 18 residues. Germline assignment: CDR1 MNHEY and CDR2 SMNVEV (reference sequence). The V end lost 0 bases, the J end lost 0 bases, and 12 bases lay between the germline ends. In DNA form, the CDR3 reads TGTGCCAGCAGTTTATCCGCCGCCCCACACTCTGGGGCCAACGTCCTGACTTTC. It is translated as CASSLSAAPHSGANVLTF.

This chain connects TRBV7-3 to TRBJ2-2; 8 bases fit TRBD2. CDR3 length: 15 residues. Losses at the gene ends were 5 bases for V and 8 bases for J; bases not matched to a gene: 10. The V gene's germline CDR1 is SGHTA and CDR2 FQGTGA. CDR3 sequence: CASSRFSGTTGELFF. The CDR3 bases are TGTGCCAGCAGCCGTTTTAGCGGGACGACGGGGGAGCTGTTTTTT.

The chain carries TRBV28 and TRBJ1-6, with 7 bases lining up with TRBD1. Germline V gene sequence: CDR1 MDHEN, CDR2 SYDVKM. The CDR3 is 13 residues long. After removal of 6 bases from V and 7 bases from J, the junction contained 3 bases not matched to a gene. CDR3 nucleotides: TGTGCCAGCAGGGTGACAGGGAATTCACCCCTCCACTTT. This translates into CASRVTGNSPLHF. Based on the CDR3 plus reference TRBV28 and TRBJ1-6, the full variable domain is DVKVTQSSRYLVKRTGEKVFLECVQDMDHENMFWYRQDPGLGLRLIYFSYDVKMKEKGDIPEGYSVSREKKERFSLILESASTNQTSMYLCASRVTGNSPLHFGNGTRLTVT.

This chain uses TRBV5-6 with TRBJ2-4, with D possibly matching TRBD2 (6 bases). The germline V gene has CDR1 SGHDT and CDR2 YYEEEE. There are 16 residues in the CDR3. V gave up 1 base and J gave up 2 bases, with 13 bases separating them. The CDR3 reads CASSLNGGLTKNIQYF. Here the CDR3 DNA reads TGTGCCAGCAGCTTGAATGGGGGGTTAACCAAAAACATTCAGTACTTC. The full variable domain, with the rest looked up from reference TRBV5-6 and TRBJ2-4, is DAGVTQSPTHLIKTRGQQVTLRCSPKSGHDTVSWYQQALGQGPQFIFQYYEEEERQRGNFPDRFSGHQFPNYSSELNVNALLLGDSALYLCASSLNGGLTKNIQYFGAGTRLSVL.

V is TRBV5-1 and J is TRBJ1-6; 7 nucleotides line up with TRBD1. J was trimmed by 6 bases and V by 4 bases; bases with no gene match: 4. CDR1 SGHRS and CDR2 YFSETQ come from the germline V gene. The length of the CDR3 is 14 residues. The CDR3 DNA reads TGCGCCAGCAGCCGGGACAGAGCTAATTCACCCCTCCACTTT. Amino acids: CASSRDRANSPLHF. Full variable domain (remainder filled in from reference TRBV5-1 and TRBJ1-6): KAGVTQTPRYLIKTRGQQVTLSCSPISGHRSVSWYQQTPGQGLQFLFEYFSETQRNKGNFPGRFSGRQFSNSRSEMNVSTLELGDSALYLCASSRDRANSPLHFGNGTRLTVT.

V and J are TRBV13 and TRBJ2-2; 7 bases match TRBD2. The length of the CDR3 is 18 residues. J was trimmed by 1 base and V by 5 bases; bases with no gene match: 13. Germline-derived CDR1 and CDR2 are PRHDT and FYEKMQ (reference sequence). CDR3 residues: CASSRLLTSRQNTGELFF. CDR3 coding DNA: TGTGCCAGCAGCCGGCTCTTGACTAGCAGACAGAACACCGGGGAGCTGTTTTTT.

The rearrangement joins TRBV9 to TRBJ1-1, with 7 bases identical to TRBD1. V shed 0 bases and J 0 bases; nucleotides not matched to a gene: 11. CDR1 is SGDLS, CDR2 YYNGEE, per germline. This CDR3 region has 18 residues. The CDR3 spells CASSVAGRGELVNTEAFF. The CDR3 DNA sequence: TGTGCCAGCAGCGTAGCGGGCAGGGGGGAGCTAGTGAACACTGAAGCTTTCTTT. Filled out from reference TRBV9 and TRBJ1-1, the complete variable domain reads DSGVTQTPKHLITATGQRVTLRCSPRSGDLSVYWYQQSLDQGLQFLIQYYNGEERAKGNILERFSAQQFPDLHSELNLSSLELGDSALYFCASSVAGRGELVNTEAFFGQGTRLTVV.

The chain is built from TRBV10-3 and TRBJ1-3, with D unresolved. CDR1 and CDR2 (germline): ENHRY, SYGVKD. This CDR3 contains 15 residues. Trimming removed 2 bases from V and 0 bases from J, with 8 bases in between. The CDR3 reads CAISELPSSGNTIYF. DNA for the CDR3: TGTGCCATCAGTGAGCTTCCCAGCTCTGGAAACACCATATATTTT.

The V and J genes are TRBV4-1 and TRBJ2-7; D might be TRBD1 (7 bases). The CDR3 consists of 16 residues. Trimming took off 2 bases at V and 2 bases at J, with 16 bases between the two ends. Germline assignment: CDR1 MGHRA and CDR2 YSYEKL. The CDR3 DNA reads as TGCGCCAGCAGCCAACCTCGACAGGGAGGTGCCTACGAGCAGTACTTC. Its translation: CASSQPRQGGAYEQYF.

The V gene is TRBV11-2, the J gene TRBJ1-1; 8 nucleotides match TRBD1. This CDR3 contains 13 residues. Germline V gives CDR1 SGHAT, CDR2 FQNNGV. Unmatched junction bases numbered 5, after V lost 0 bases and J lost 11 bases. The CDR3 nucleotides are TGTGCCAGCAGCTTAGAACAGGGGGTAAGGGCTTTCTTT. It specifies CASSLEQGVRAFF.

The rearrangement uses TRBV7-2 and TRBJ2-7, with a weak D call TRBD1 (8 bases). The V and J ends lost 5 bases and 2 bases respectively, with 22 bases between them. CDR3 size: 17 residues. CDR1 is SGHTA, CDR2 FQGNSA, per germline. The CDR3 DNA reads TGTGCCAGCAGCCCCTATTTAAGCGGGACAGGCACCTACGAGCAGTACTTC. It translates to CASSPYLSGTGTYEQYF.

This chain connects TRBV6-1 to TRBJ1-5; D gene uncertain. Per germline, CDR1 MNHNS and CDR2 SASEGT. V lost 1 base and J 3 bases, leaving 10 bases between the germline ends. The CDR3 is 15 amino acids. Here the CDR3 reads CASSEGTGNNQPQHF. The CDR3, as DNA: TGTGCCAGCAGTGAAGGGACGGGGAACAATCAGCCCCAGCATTTT.

This sequence joins TRBV11-2 and TRBJ2-3; D remains ambiguous. The V and J ends lost 5 bases and 4 bases respectively, with 7 bases between them. This CDR3 comprises 12 residues. In germline, CDR1 is SGHAT, CDR2 FQNNGV. The CDR3 sequence is CASSPRADTQYF. CDR3 bases: TGTGCCAGCAGCCCCCGCGCAGATACGCAGTATTTT.

This chain uses TRBV6-5 with TRBJ1-1, with D perhaps TRBD1 (5 bases). V dropped 2 bases and J dropped 6 bases, with 13 bases sitting between them. Germline V gives CDR1 MNHEY, CDR2 SVGAGI. This CDR3 is 14 amino acids long. CDR3 residues: CASSYGPGRAEAFF. DNA of the CDR3: TGTGCCAGCAGTTACGGGCCAGGGAGGGCTGAAGCTTTCTTT.

The chain uses TRBV24-1 and TRBJ2-3, with D possibly TRBD2 on 5 matching bases. V gave up 2 bases and J gave up 2 bases, with 16 bases separating them. The germline V gene encodes CDR1 KGHDR and CDR2 SFDVKD. The CDR3 is 17 amino acids. The CDR3 coding sequence is TGTGCCACCAGTGATTCTCCCTCCGGGGTTGACACAGATACGCAGTATTTT. This sequence encodes CATSDSPSGVDTDTQYF.

The V and J genes are TRBV24-1 and TRBJ1-4, with 7 nucleotides matching TRBD1. V shed 4 bases and J 6 bases; nucleotides not matched to a gene: 10. This CDR3 spans 16 amino acids. Looked up from germline, CDR1 is KGHDR and CDR2 is SFDVKD. CDR3 protein: CATSDTRTGTYEKLFF. In DNA form, the CDR3 reads TGTGCCACCAGTGACACAAGGACAGGTACTTATGAAAAACTGTTTTTT.

The rearrangement joins TRBV7-8 to TRBJ2-1; perhaps TRBD2 as D (5 bases). The germline V gene has CDR1 SGHVS and CDR2 FQNEAQ. The germline V and J ends were trimmed by 2 bases and 7 bases, with 9 bases remaining between them. CDR3 length equals 13 residues. The CDR3 reads CASSLLGENEQFF. The CDR3 coding sequence is TGTGCCAGCAGCTTATTGGGAGAGAATGAGCAGTTCTTC.

The V and J genes are TRBV19 and TRBJ2-7, with TRBD1 matching over 8 bases. The CDR3 covers 13 residues. The germline V gene encodes CDR1 LNHDA and CDR2 SQIVND (reference sequence). Losses at the gene ends were 5 bases for V and 4 bases for J; bases not matched to a gene: 4. Written as DNA, the CDR3 is TGTGCCAGTAGTCTTCGACAGGGGTACGAGCAGTACTTC. Its protein product is CASSLRQGYEQYF.

The V and J genes are TRBV7-2 and TRBJ1-1, with 10 bases matching TRBD1. Per germline, CDR1 SGHTA and CDR2 FQGNSA. J was trimmed by 1 base and V by 5 bases; bases with no gene match: 4. This CDR3 comprises 15 residues. This CDR3 reads CASSEGTGANTEAFF. The CDR3 DNA is TGTGCCAGCAGCGAGGGGACAGGGGCGAACACTGAAGCTTTCTTT. Drawing the rest from reference TRBV7-2 and TRBJ1-1, the complete variable domain is GAGVSQSPSNKVTEKGKDVELRCDPISGHTALYWYRQSLGQGLEFLIYFQGNSAPDKSGLPSDRFSAERTGGSVSTLTIQRTQQEDSAVYLCASSEGTGANTEAFFGQGTRLTVV.

The rearrangement uses TRBV7-3 and TRBJ2-5, with 10 bases aligning to TRBD1. The CDR3 contains 15 residues. Trimming took 2 bases from V and 5 from J; bases not matched to a gene: 5. The germline V gene has CDR1 SGHTA and CDR2 FQGTGA. The CDR3 nucleotides are TGTGCCAGCAGCTTATCCGGGACAGGGGTGGAGACCCAGTACTTC. Amino acid sequence: CASSLSGTGVETQYF.

The rearrangement joins TRBV9 to TRBJ1-2, with 8 bases lining up with TRBD1. The CDR3 length is 14 residues. The germline gives CDR1 SGDLS, CDR2 YYNGEE. V dropped 3 bases and J dropped 8; count of bases not matched to a gene: 9. In DNA, the CDR3 is TGTGCCAGCAGCGCTGAGCAGGGGGCTGGCGGCTACACCTTC. This codes for CASSAEQGAGGYTF. Looking up the rest from reference TRBV9 and TRBJ1-2 gives the full variable domain: DSGVTQTPKHLITATGQRVTLRCSPRSGDLSVYWYQQSLDQGLQFLIQYYNGEERAKGNILERFSAQQFPDLHSELNLSSLELGDSALYFCASSAEQGAGGYTFGSGTRLTVV.

In regard to this clone: In the same sample, other DNA sequences code for this CDR3. The CDR3 coding sequence is TGTGCCAGCTCGCGTGAGAGCACAGATACGCAGTATTTT. Amino acid sequence: CASSRESTDTQYF. The rearrangement links TRBV18 to TRBJ2-3, with D hard to call. V lost 6 bases and J lost 0, with 7 bases in between. This CDR3 is 13 amino acids long. Germline lookup yields CDR1 KGHSH and CDR2 LQKENI.

The rearrangement joins TRBV18 to TRBJ2-5; 10 nucleotides align to TRBD1. The CDR3 totals 15 residues. CDR1 KGHSH and CDR2 LQKENI come from the germline V gene. The J segment lost 5 bases and the V segment lost 3 bases, leaving 6 bases of the junction unmatched. CDR3 DNA: TGTGCCAGCTCACCCCGACAGGGGGCGATTGAGACCCAGTACTTC. This sequence encodes CASSPRQGAIETQYF.

V gene TRBV15 combines with J gene TRBJ1-2, with D possibly matching TRBD1 (5 bases). The CDR3 loop spans 15 amino acids. Germline V gives CDR1 LNHNV, CDR2 YYDKDF (reference sequence). V lost 2 bases and J 1 base, leaving 11 bases between the germline ends. CDR3 DNA sequence: TGTGCCACCAGCAGATCCCGGGGGGGTAACTATGGCTACACCTTC. It codes for CATSRSRGGNYGYTF.

CDR3 residues: CASSRDPVGEQYF. The CDR3 DNA sequence: TGTGCCAGCAGCAGGGATCCGGTTGGAGAGCAGTACTTC. The chain uses TRBV6-5 and TRBJ2-7; tentatively, D is TRBD1 (5 bases). CDR1 MNHEY and CDR2 SVGAGI come from the germline V gene. This CDR3 has 13 amino acids. V dropped 6 bases and J dropped 7 bases, with 16 bases sitting between them.

This clone has just one count. The CDR3 region is CASSIYQGAAQPQHF. In DNA form, the CDR3 reads TGTGCCAGTAGTATTTATCAGGGGGCTGCTCAGCCCCAGCATTTT. The J gene is TRBJ1-5, the V gene TRBV19; 8 bases map to TRBD1. V was clipped by 3 bases and J by 6 bases; unmatched bases: 7. In germline, CDR1 is LNHDA, CDR2 SQIVND (reference sequence). This CDR3 has 15 residues.

CDR3 DNA sequence: TGTGCCAGCAGTCAGACTAGCGGGATATGGGAGCAGTACTTC. Amino acids: CASSQTSGIWEQYF. The chain combines TRBV13 with TRBJ2-7, with 11 bases lining up with TRBD2. Trimming at V came to 6 bases and at J to 7 bases, leaving 8 bases not matched to a gene. Germline V gene data show CDR1 as PRHDT and CDR2 as FYEKMQ (reference sequence). The CDR3 extends over 14 amino acids.

The chain links TRBV7-2 to TRBJ2-6; 14 bases map to TRBD2. CDR1 and CDR2 (germline): SGHTA, FQGNSA. V lost 5 bases, J lost 2 bases, and 2 bases stayed unmatched. The CDR3 runs to 17 residues. CDR3 residues: CASSPGLAGAGANVLTF. CDR3 bases: TGTGCCAGCAGCCCGGGACTAGCGGGGGCTGGGGCCAACGTCCTGACTTTC.

This clone was detected once. This chain uses TRBV5-1 with TRBJ2-1, with 8 bases aligning to TRBD2. J lost 8 bases, V lost 0 bases, and 7 bases had no gene match. Germline CDR1 reads SGHRS; CDR2 reads YFSETQ. The CDR3 loop spans 15 amino acids. CDR3 sequence reads: CASSLEGTSWDEQFF. The CDR3, as DNA: TGCGCCAGCAGCTTGGAAGGGACTAGTTGGGATGAGCAGTTCTTC.